The rows below give T cell receptor beta chains drawn from one sample of a study of regulatory T cells in long-lasting Graves disease. TCRdb reprocessed the multiplex PCR reads with MiXCR, giving one entry per CDR3 protein. Among around 420,000 distinct CDR3 sequences listed, approximately 15% were seen once. These data also formed part of another study, on T cells in Graves' hyperthyroidism and ophthalmopathy.

The sequencing used peripheral blood mononuclear cells (PBMCs), collected at new diagnosis, from a patient treated with antithyroid drugs. These receptors originate from a woman aged 40 to 50 with Graves disease. CDR3s include the opening cysteine and the closing phenylalanine or tryptophan.

j_call v_call cdr3_aa
TRBJ2-1 TRBV7-8 CASSLASGSSPGNEQFF
TRBJ2-1 TRBV14 CASSPSGSWNEQFF
TRBJ2-1 TRBV30 CAWGIGLAGINEQFF
TRBJ1-6 TRBV2 CASNNRASPLHF
TRBJ1-1 TRBV6-2/TRBV6-3 CASSYPPVMNTEAFF
TRBJ2-3 TRBV7-9 CASRPGGRERTDTQYF
TRBJ1-4 TRBV18 CASSPAASSTNEKLFF
TRBJ2-1 TRBV7-8 CASSPSGGWVNEQFF
TRBJ2-7 TRBV6-2/TRBV6-3 CASSYFHYEQYF
TRBJ1-1 TRBV20-1 CSAREIGQVGEAFF
TRBJ2-6 TRBV7-9 CASSAYISGPGANVLTF
TRBJ1-3 TRBV3-1 CASSPAPYRASWLSSGNTIYF
NA TRBV27 CASSWGGHPGGLGNEQFF
TRBJ2-4 TRBV20-1 CSASTAGGSYNEQYF
TRBJ1-6 TRBV4-1 CASSPGTGSFPSPLHF